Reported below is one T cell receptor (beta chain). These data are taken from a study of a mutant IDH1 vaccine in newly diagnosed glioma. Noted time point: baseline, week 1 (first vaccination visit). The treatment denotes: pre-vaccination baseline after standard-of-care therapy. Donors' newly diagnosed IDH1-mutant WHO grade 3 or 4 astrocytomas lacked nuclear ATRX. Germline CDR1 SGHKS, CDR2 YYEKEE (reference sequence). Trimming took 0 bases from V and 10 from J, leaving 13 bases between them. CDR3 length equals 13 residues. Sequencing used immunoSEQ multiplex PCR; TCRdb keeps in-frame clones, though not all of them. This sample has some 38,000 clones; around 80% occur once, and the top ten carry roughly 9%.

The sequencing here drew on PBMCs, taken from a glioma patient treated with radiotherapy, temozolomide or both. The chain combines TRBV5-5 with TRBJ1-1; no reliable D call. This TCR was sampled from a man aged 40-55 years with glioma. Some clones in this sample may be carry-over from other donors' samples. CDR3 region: CASSLVANTGAFF. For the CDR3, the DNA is TGTGCCAGCAGCTTGGTTGCTAACACGGGAGCTTTCTTT.